This T cell receptor (beta chain) was captured in a study of CD8+ T cells in alopecia areata (dated by TCRdb to 2016 to 2019). Background on the whole study: The treated patients, all with moderate-to-severe alopecia areata, were enrolled in an open-label pilot trial of oral tofacitinib given at 5 to 10 mg twice daily. Tofacitinib was administered for 6 to 18 months, and 6 months of follow-up off drug were then conducted to assess delayed response and recurrence. The SALT score, which quantifies the percentage of affected scalp surface area, was used to measure disease severity in treated patients. To study T cell clonal expansion in alopecia areata, the researchers applied high-throughput TCRbeta sequencing to both the C3H/HeJ mouse model and human patients. Scalp tissue and sorted CD4+ and CD8+ peripheral blood T cells from patchy and totalis/universalis alopecia areata patients and from healthy controls were covered by human TCRbeta sequencing. Biopsies were taken from tofacitinib-treated patients at baseline and again at 4 and 24 weeks into treatment, and several of those patients also had a later scalp biopsy. Scalp clonality was compared among normal scalp (n=4), patchy alopecia areata scalp (n=8), and alopecia totalis/universalis scalp (n=8). RNA came from the PAXgene miRNA kit for fixed scalp, the miRNeasy kit for PBMCs, and the RNeasy kit for mouse skin. Amplification of TCRbeta CDR3 regions was done by immunoSEQ multiplex PCR using 35 Vbeta forward primers and 13 Jbeta reverse primers.

Points on this clone: The specificity of this receptor is unknown. No qualities accompany the bases; no much larger clone lies one base away.

Per the publication, the treatment or condition label means: oral pan-JAK inhibitor, 5-10 mg twice daily. Peripheral blood and lesional scalp punch biopsies were obtained from patients with alopecia areata. PBMCs were isolated by density centrifugation and stained for CD3, CD4 and CD8, after which CD4+ and CD8+ T cells were sorted on a FACSAria. Broader findings and caveats from the paper: Shared TCR sequences between patients were less evident than in mice, which may be partly attributable to HLA diversity in the patient population. Compared with normal scalp, lesional scalp, particularly in alopecia totalis/universalis, had higher clonality and more expanded CD8+ clones, which suggests antigenic drive. Because the treated cohort was small and had only one nonresponder, larger studies are needed to examine links between baseline CD8+ expansion and response. Resident alphabeta T cells in normal human skin are also sequenced, complicating scalp TCR repertoire analysis, unlike mouse skin dominated by gammadelta T cells. During tofacitinib treatment, many expanded lesional clones stuck around in both scalp and blood, and this persistence may partly explain why relapse happens after treatment is stopped. Tofacitinib significantly lowered scalp clonality and the number of expanded CD8+ clones among the top 100 scalp clones.

The library was obtained by the immunoSEQ multiplex PCR assay. RNA was extracted from all samples and reverse transcribed into cDNA, which served as template for TCR sequencing. First-strand cDNA was synthesized using SuperScript III with a 2:1 mix of oligo-dT and random hexamers. A synthetic immune receptor repertoire was used to assess amplification bias, and residual bias was removed computationally. As for the authors' bioinformatics: After raw reads were preprocessed to remove errors, the CDR3 was defined following IMGT conventions as running from the conserved cysteine to phenylalanine. Clonality was computed as 1 minus the Shannon entropy, with the entropy normalized by log2 of the number of productive unique TCRs. Whether each scalp clone was CD4 or CD8 was inferred by checking scalp TCRbeta sequences against the CD4 and CD8 repertoires from sorted blood. This is the immuneACCESS table as TCRdb keeps it, with only in-frame sequences that have V and J called. A part of the clones is gone; compared with another copy, unresolved V genes explain less than half, and the rest is unexplained. The V and J calls and the clone size are those of that table, but D and trimming were determined from the DNA. This sample holds some 190,000 clones; 66% were observed only once. The top ten clonotypes cover roughly 1.2% of the sample.

Sequenced material: CD4+ T cells sorted from blood, taken around week 46, from a patient treated with tofacitinib. The receptor comes from a human donor with alopecia areata.

The DNA sequence is given as TGTGCCAGCAGCTCAAGGGACAGGTCAACCGCTTATGGCTACACCTTC. Its coded protein is CASSSRDRSTAYGYTF. This chain joins TRBV5-6 to TRBJ1-2, with 8 bases in between that match TRBD1. From a lookup of the germline V gene, CDR1 and CDR2 are SGHDT and YYEEEE. Measured from the cysteine to the phenylalanine, the CDR3 is 16 residues long. Only the CDR3 DNA is retained, 48 bases long and in frame from the first base. For this chain, trimming is 3 bases at the V end and 5 bases at the J end, and the number of junction bases without a gene match is 12.